This record covers a single T cell receptor (beta chain). Germline CDR1 is SGHTA and CDR2 is FQGNSA. There are 14 residues in the CDR3. The V and J ends lost 2 bases and 7 bases respectively, with 14 bases between them. In the authors' methods: Reference gene primer amplification in the assay estimated nucleated cell counts. This table comes from immunoSEQ multiplex PCR, and its TCRdb copy is limited to in-frame clones, with some not included. D and trimming come from the DNA, and the V and J calls and clone size come from that table. Here the sample spans some 56,000 clones, roughly 90% being singletons. The sample belongs to a study of blood T cell repertoires in COVID-19. Study details: Acute and convalescent COVID-19 specimens originated in the United States, Italy and Spain.

Sequenced sample: peripheral blood. The chain recombines TRBV7-2 with TRBJ1-1; D gene unclear. The clonotype comes from a human donor in a cohort sampled during active COVID-19. The CDR3 DNA is TGTGCCAGCAGCTTACAAACTCTCGTCGGTGAAGCTTTCTTT. This encodes CASSLQTLVGEAFF.